These 14 T cell receptor beta chains originate from one sample sequenced in a study of T cell responses to AZD1222 COVID-19 vaccine. The table came from immunoSEQ multiplex PCR; TCRdb's copy has only in-frame clones and leaves some out. Of 100,000 to 130,000 clones listed, 80% to 95% were seen once; the top ten hold around 8.6%. The specimen was peripheral blood, collected 28 days after the second AZD1222 dose. The receptors here all came from an adult who received the AZD1222 COVID-19 vaccine.

V gene TRBV5-6 combines with J gene TRBJ2-5; a possible D gene is TRBD1 (5 bases). Trimming removed 5 bases from V and 4 bases from J, with 12 bases in between. Germline CDR1 reads SGHDT; CDR2 reads YYEEEE. The CDR3 is made up of 13 amino acids. The CDR3 region is CASRPQGRETQYF. DNA for the CDR3: TGTGCCAGCAGACCGCAGGGTCGAGAGACCCAGTACTTC.

This clone was observed a few times. The rearrangement links TRBV4-1 to TRBJ2-3; D is possibly TRBD1 or TRBD2 (5 bases each). Germline-derived CDR1 and CDR2 are MGHRA and YSYEKL. The length of the CDR3 is 18 residues. V shed 1 base and J shed 0 bases, with 17 bases lying between them. In DNA form, the CDR3 reads TGCGCCAGCAGCCAAGCACTTTTTTCCCGGGACAGCACAGATACGCAGTATTTT. Translation gives CASSQALFSRDSTDTQYF.

CDR3 residues: CASSLEGGRTYNEQFF. The CDR3 DNA reads as TGTGCCAGCAGCTTAGAAGGGGGGCGGACCTACAATGAGCAGTTCTTC. The chain combines TRBV11-3 with TRBJ2-1, with D tentatively TRBD1 or TRBD2 (6 bases each). Trimming stripped 0 bases from V and 2 bases from J, with 11 bases between. The length of the CDR3 is 16 residues. Germline CDR1 and CDR2: SGHNT and YENEEA.

V and J are TRBV27 and TRBJ2-7; 8 bases fit TRBD1. The germline gives CDR1 MNHEY, CDR2 SMNVEV (reference sequence). Unmatched junction bases numbered 6, after V lost 4 bases and J lost 4 bases. This CDR3 region has 14 residues. CDR3 in amino acids: CASSSFQGAYEQYF. CDR3 in DNA: TGTGCCAGCAGTTCGTTCCAGGGGGCTTACGAGCAGTACTTC.

This chain joins TRBV10-3 and TRBJ2-7, with D perhaps being TRBD1 or TRBD2 (5 bases each). The germline V gene encodes CDR1 ENHRY and CDR2 SYGVKD. There are 15 residues in the CDR3. Deletions cut 6 bases from V and 1 base from J, with 16 bases between. The CDR3 DNA is TGTGCCATCAGGGCGACCCGAGGGGAATCCTACGAGCAGTACTTC. Residues: CAIRATRGESYEQYF.

The chain recombines TRBV18 with TRBJ2-5, with 7 bases lining up with TRBD1. Germline assignment: CDR1 KGHSH and CDR2 LQKENI. Trimming at V came to 8 bases and at J to 2 bases, leaving 8 bases not matched to a gene. The CDR3 consists of 14 residues. The CDR3 nucleotides are TGTGCCAGCAGCACCGGGACAGTACAAGAGACCCAGTACTTC. It translates to CASSTGTVQETQYF.

The genes are TRBV28 and TRBJ1-2; D not certain. This CDR3 spans 11 amino acids. The germline V and J ends were trimmed by 5 bases and 3 bases, with 4 bases remaining between them. Germline lookup yields CDR1 MDHEN and CDR2 SYDVKM. In DNA, the CDR3 is TGTGCCAGCAGTGCGGACTATGGCTACACCTTC. This gives the protein CASSADYGYTF.

The V and J genes are TRBV29-1 and TRBJ2-1; maybe TRBD2 (5 bases). Germline V gene data show CDR1 as SQVTM and CDR2 as ANQGSEA. V was trimmed by 8 bases and J by 4 bases, leaving 18 bases between them. The length of the CDR3 is 14 residues. The DNA of the CDR3 is TGCAGCTCCCGAGCAGGACTGAATTACAATGAGCAGTTCTTC. This encodes CSSRAGLNYNEQFF.

Within the sample, this clone is medium-sized. The chain uses TRBV4-1 and TRBJ1-2; 9 positions agree with TRBD1. CDR1 is MGHRA and CDR2 is YSYEKL in the germline V gene. This CDR3 is 17 amino acids long. The ends lost 7 bases at V and 6 bases at J; junction bases unmatched: 18. The DNA for the CDR3 is TGCGCCAGCACCCCAATAGGGACAGGGTTTAGTGCGGATGGCTACACCTTC. Translating gives CASTPIGTGFSADGYTF.

The chain carries TRBV7-9 and TRBJ2-1; 7 nucleotides line up with TRBD2. In germline, CDR1 is SEHNR, CDR2 FQNEAQ (reference sequence). V was pared by 5 bases and J by 0 bases, with 10 bases of the junction left unmatched. This CDR3 has 17 residues. This CDR3 reads CASSPMSGTTSYNEQFF. The CDR3 bases are TGTGCCAGCAGCCCCATGAGCGGGACTACCTCCTACAATGAGCAGTTCTTC.

The chain employs TRBV27 and TRBJ2-1; D is unresolved. V lost 8 bases and J 7 bases, leaving 9 bases between the germline ends. Looked up from germline, CDR1 is MNHEY and CDR2 is SMNVEV (reference sequence). The CDR3 has 11 residues. The CDR3: CASGERNEQFF. The DNA for the CDR3 is TGTGCCAGCGGTGAAAGGAATGAGCAGTTCTTC.

This sequence joins TRBV4-3 and TRBJ2-2, with 7 bases matching TRBD2. CDR1 is LGHNA, CDR2 YSLEER, per germline. V shed 1 base and J 4 bases; nucleotides not matched to a gene: 3. This CDR3 has 15 amino acids. The CDR3 spells CASSQVPGGTGELFF. The CDR3 region has the DNA TGCGCCAGCAGCCAAGTCCCGGGAGGCACCGGGGAGCTGTTTTTT.

The rearrangement joins TRBV6-4 to TRBJ2-1; TRBD1 agrees at 11 bases. The CDR3 covers 16 residues. The trim removed 7 bases at V and 6 bases at J, leaving 11 bases unmatched. CDR1 is MRHNA, CDR2 SNTAGT, per germline. In DNA, the CDR3 is TGTGCCAGCAAGCCGGGGACAGGGGGAGATATCAATGAGCAGTTCTTC. Protein: CASKPGTGGDINEQFF.

The J gene is TRBJ2-1, the V gene TRBV28; 9 bases are shared with TRBD2. V gave up 5 bases and J gave up 7 bases; unmatched junction bases: 12. The CDR3 length is 16 residues. Germline CDR1 MDHEN, CDR2 SYDVKM. CDR3 residues: CASSRMSGGIRNEQFF. DNA of the CDR3: TGTGCCAGCAGTCGAATGAGCGGGGGGATACGGAATGAGCAGTTCTTC.